This T cell receptor beta chain was recorded in a study of blood T cells in healthy people across ages (dated by TCRdb to 2014 to 2015). Notes on the research overall: Template switching captured roughly one uniquely barcoded TCR beta cDNA molecule per two T cells in model experiments. Age-related changes in TCR beta repertoire diversity were measured in the study by deep sequencing normalized with unique cDNA molecular identifiers. The donors were divided into four age groups: young (average around 16 years), middle-aged (approximately 42), aged (approximately 59) and long-lived (nearly 85). Donors of different ages were randomly distributed across sequencing lanes to avoid experimental bias. For two donors (one aged 18 to 30 and one aged 80 or older), the study analyzed two additional independent replicas of 1 million unique cDNA reads from the same blood draw. Study-wide findings and limitations: Observed TCR beta diversity per million T cells fell roughly linearly with age, and a significant reduction was already apparent by age around 40. Compared with the aged group, the long-lived group had more naive CD4+ T cells, fewer expanded clones and increased TCR diversity, suggesting age selection. Estimates of total diversity based on one million sequenced T cells were regarded as lower bounds and as underestimates. Conclusive comparison of naive and antigen-experienced compartments was prevented by the profiling of bulk unsorted PBMCs. Observed TCR beta diversity correlated strongly with the percentage of naive T cells measured by flow cytometry. Because the CMV infection status of the donors was unknown, age-related changes in expanded clonotypes may potentially have been confounded.

In regard to this clonotype: Its antigen is still unknown. No quality values exist for individual bases; no much larger clone is one base distant.

The cysteine opens and the phenylalanine closes a CDR3 of 16 amino acids. This entry keeps only the CDR3 DNA: 48 bases, framed from base 1. The germline V gene (reference sequence) yields SEHNR for CDR1 and FQNEAQ for CDR2. Deletion took 2 bases off V and 1 base off J, with a span of 14 bases between the germline ends. The protocol used for the library was 5' RACE. Sequenced on an Illumina HiSeq 2500. A second roughly 6 to 12 cycle PCR used a sample-barcoded 5' primer and a J-beta primer mix. Each TCR beta cDNA molecule received a unique molecular identifier from a template-switch 5' adaptor carrying 12 random nucleotides. At least 3 million CDR3-containing paired-end reads were obtained from each sample. All of the RNA was converted into first-strand cDNA using the Mint cDNA synthesis kit, with a TRBC-specific oligonucleotide serving as the primer. After uracil-DNA glycosylase treatment, a first 18-cycle PCR used universal primers M1SS and BC2_uni_R on all cDNA. The study's own analysis went as follows. Normalization of each sample was performed by random selection of 1 million high-quality reads, each carrying a distinct molecular identifier. Reads sharing molecular identifiers were discarded rather than binned into consensus sequences. CDR3 identification, clonotype clustering and error correction used MiTCR with a Q25 quality threshold and the strictest error-elimination algorithm. A nonparametric unseen species model with Euler transformation was used to estimate lower-bound total TCR beta diversity. The raw public reads went through TCRdb reprocessing: fastp at Q25, MiXCR clone calling, in-frame beta chains kept. All rows with the same CDR3 protein become a single entry with the most common DNA and genes. For this entry, the V and J calls and clone size follow TCRdb and not the study's own pipeline. This sample gives about 680,000 distinct CDR3 sequences in total; about half of them show up just once. The leading ten clones occupy around a third of the sample.

Donors were 35 to 40 systemically healthy Caucasian individuals from Russia aged roughly 6 to 90 years. Each donor gave 9.5 to 10 milliliters of peripheral blood, drawn into EDTA-treated Vacutainer tubes. PBMCs were isolated by Ficoll-Paque density-gradient centrifugation, with at least 6.5 million obtained per sample. Total RNA, at least 6 micrograms per sample, was extracted from PBMCs with Trizol reagent. Naive CD45RAhigh/CD27high T cell percentages were measured by flow cytometry on a PBMC aliquot from every donor. Sequenced input: blood. The TCR sequence derives from a woman aged 60 to 75 in good health. The receptor chain draws on TRBV7-9 and TRBJ1-1; there is no confident call for the D gene. The bases are TGTGCCAGCAGCTTAATTGGTCGAGCAGGGAACACTGAAGCTTTCTTT. Its amino acids are CASSLIGRAGNTEAFF. Supplemented by the reference TRBV7-9 and TRBJ1-1 proteins around the CDR3, the complete variable domain is DTGVSQNPRHKITKRGQNVTFRCDPISEHNRLYWYRQTLGQGPEFLTYFQNEAQLEKSRLLSDRFSAERPKGSFSTLEIQRTEQGDSAMYLCASSLIGRAGNTEAFFGQGTRLTVV.